Below, one TCR beta chain is given with its context. The CDR3 has 14 residues. V gave up 8 bases and J gave up 6 bases, with 16 bases separating them. Per the germline V gene, CDR1 is SNHLY and CDR2 is FYNNEI. The data originate from a study of brain T cells in children with intractable seizures. Some clones are missing from TCRdb's copy, which holds only in-frame ones; the method was immunoSEQ multiplex PCR. The sample contains about 340,000 clones, about 93% of which appear only once. The time point denotes: blood from clinic visit 5 months post-surgery; TSC patient then seizure free. The chain couples TRBV2 to TRBJ1-4; D is undetermined. The sequence was collected from a boy under three years old with tuberous sclerosis and intractable seizures. This specimen consisted of peripheral blood, obtained about 5 months after surgery. CDR3 protein: CASLASSLYEKLFF. The DNA of the CDR3 is TGTGCCAGCCTCGCATCCTCCCTCTATGAAAAACTGTTTTTT.